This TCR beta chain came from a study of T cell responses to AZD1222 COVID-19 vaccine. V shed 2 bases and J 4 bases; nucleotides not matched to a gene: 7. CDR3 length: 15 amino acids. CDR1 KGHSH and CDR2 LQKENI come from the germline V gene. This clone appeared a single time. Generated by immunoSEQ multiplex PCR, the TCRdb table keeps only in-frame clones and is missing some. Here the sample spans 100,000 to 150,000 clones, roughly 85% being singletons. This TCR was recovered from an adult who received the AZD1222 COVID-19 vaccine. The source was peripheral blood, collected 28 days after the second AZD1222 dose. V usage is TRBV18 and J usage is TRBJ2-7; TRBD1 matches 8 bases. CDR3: CASSPSSQGAYEQYF. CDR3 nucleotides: TGTGCCAGCTCACCAAGTAGTCAGGGGGCTTACGAGCAGTACTTC.